This TCR beta chain was sequenced during a study of CD8 T cells in Susac syndrome. Study observations and caveats: An acknowledgment was made by the study that its TCR sequencing and HLA analysis involved relatively few individuals.

About this clonotype itself: Its specificity is unknown.

This CDR3 has 14 residues. Germline CDR1 DFQATT, CDR2 SNEGSKA (reference sequence). After removal of 7 bases from V and 7 bases from J, the junction contained 12 bases not matched to a gene. Random hexamers were used to reverse transcribe an amount of roughly 0.45 to 1 ug RNA. TCRdb itself ran the immunoSEQ multiplex PCR reads through MiXCR, one entry per CDR3 protein. Altogether 180,000 or so distinct CDR3 sequences are present, over 85% being singletons, with the ten largest covering less than 0.11%. The receptor comes from a human donor in good health. Sequenced input: CD4+ T cells from PBMCs. The chain recombines TRBV20-1 with TRBJ2-1; 8 bases agree with TRBD2. In DNA form, the CDR3 reads TGCAGTGGGGTTCGAGGACTAGCTCAAAATGAGCAGTTCTTC. This translates into CSGVRGLAQNEQFF.